The 3 T cell receptor beta chains given below trace back to one sample, sequenced in a study of blood T cell repertoires in COVID-19 (dated by TCRdb to about 2020). Library preparation used the immunoSEQ multiplex PCR assay. Not all clones reach the TCRdb copy of this immuneACCESS table, which keeps in-frame sequences only. Checked studies attribute under half of the gap to unresolved V genes and leave the rest unexplained. In this sample the table shows some 300,000 clones, 89% of which occur a single time. The ten largest clonotypes hold 1.8% of the sample. Material for sequencing was peripheral blood. The receptors were sampled from a woman in her 30s with COVID-19, enrolled during active disease.

The chain carries TRBV10-3 and TRBJ1-4; 7 positions agree with TRBD1. There are 14 residues in the CDR3. V gave up 10 bases and J gave up 3 bases; unmatched junction bases: 8. Germline V lookup: CDR1 ENHRY, CDR2 SYGVKD. CDR3 bases: TGTGCCAGCGCGGACCAGGGGGCTAATGAAAAACTGTTTTTT. Encoded protein: CASADQGANEKLFF.

This sequence joins TRBV5-1 and TRBJ2-5; TRBD2 matches at 13 bases. The CDR3 is 14 amino acids. Germline CDR1 SGHRS, CDR2 YFSETQ. Trimming took 7 bases from V and 1 from J; bases not matched to a gene: 1. CDR3 DNA sequence: TGCGCCAGCGGGACTAGCGGGGCCCAAGAGACCCAGTACTTC. Amino acids: CASGTSGAQETQYF.

V and J are TRBV10-2 and TRBJ2-3; TRBD2 matches at 11 bases. Germline-derived CDR1 and CDR2 are WSHSY and SAAADI. The V segment lost 4 bases and the J segment 6 bases; nucleotides outside the gene matches: 3. The CDR3 runs to 14 residues. Here the CDR3 reads CASSVSGGADTQYF. The CDR3 nucleotides read TGCGCCAGCAGTGTTAGCGGGGGGGCTGATACGCAGTATTTT.